The entry below describes one T cell receptor beta chain. The antigen is undetermined. The data stem from a study of shared clonotypes between healthy human individuals. Produced via immunoSEQ multiplex PCR; TCRdb's table is partial and in-frame only. The sample holds 400,000 to 600,000 clones, 95% to 97% seen once. General study points: Clonotypes which were not shared had lower generation probabilities than clonotypes that all four donors shared. Naive subsets usually exceeded memory subsets in estimated richness.

Healthy HIV-negative adults without recent acute infections or vaccinations served as donors. The germline CDR1 and CDR2 sequences are SGHRS and YFSETQ. J lost 5 bases, V lost 4 bases, and 31 bases had no gene match. This CDR3 has 23 amino acids. The chain combines TRBV5-1 with TRBJ2-1, with 9 bases identical to TRBD2. This clonotype originated in a woman aged 25 to 45 in good health. The sequenced sample consisted of naive CD4+ T cells sorted from blood. Subset denoted: CD45RA+ positively selected. CDR3 in DNA: TGCGCCAGCAGCAGACTCGGGGGAAACCTACCTATTCCCGCTAGCGGGATCGACAATGAGCAGTTCTTC. Translation gives CASSRLGGNLPIPASGIDNEQFF.